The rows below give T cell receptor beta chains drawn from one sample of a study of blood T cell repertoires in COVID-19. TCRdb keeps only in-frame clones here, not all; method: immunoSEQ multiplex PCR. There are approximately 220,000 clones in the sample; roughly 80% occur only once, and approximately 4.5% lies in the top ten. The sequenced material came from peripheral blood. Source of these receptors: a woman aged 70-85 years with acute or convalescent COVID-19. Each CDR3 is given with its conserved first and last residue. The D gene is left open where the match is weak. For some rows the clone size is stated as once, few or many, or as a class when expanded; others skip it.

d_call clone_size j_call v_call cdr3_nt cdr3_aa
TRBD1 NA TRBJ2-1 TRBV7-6 TGTGCCAGCAGCTCGTTAGGGGAGGGACAGGGGGCTTACAATGAGCAGTTCTTC CASSSLGEGQGAYNEQFF
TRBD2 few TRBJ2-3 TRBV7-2 TGTGCCAGCAGCCCGGAGCGGGGGGTAGGCACAGATACGCAGTATTTT CASSPERGVGTDTQYF
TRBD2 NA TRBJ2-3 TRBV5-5 TGTGCCAGCAGCGGGACTAGCGGGAGCACAGATACGCAGTATTTT CASSGTSGSTDTQYF
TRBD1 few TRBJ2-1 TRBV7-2 TGTGCCAGCAGCTTAACAGGGGGCCGAGCCTACAATGAGCAGTTCTTC CASSLTGGRAYNEQFF
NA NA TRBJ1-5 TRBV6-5 TGTGCCAGCAGTTACTCGAGGCAGAATCAGCCCCAGCATTTT CASSYSRQNQPQHF
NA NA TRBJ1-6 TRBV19 TGTGCCAGTAGTTATCAGAATTCACCCCTCCACTTT CASSYQNSPLHF
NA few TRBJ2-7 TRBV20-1 TGCAGTGCCTCTCTCTACGAGCAGTACTTC CSASLYEQYF
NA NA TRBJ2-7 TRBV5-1 TGCGCCAGCAGCTTGCTGACTGACTACGAGCAGTACTTC CASSLLTDYEQYF
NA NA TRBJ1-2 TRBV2 TGTGCCAGCAGCCAGGGGCCTACTAACTATGGCTACACCTTC CASSQGPTNYGYTF
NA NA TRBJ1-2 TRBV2 TGTGCCAGCAGTCGGGACTTGGGGGGGCTGGGAGGCTACACCTTC CASSRDLGGLGGYTF
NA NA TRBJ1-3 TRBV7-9 TGTGCCAGCAGCTTAGCGGGGGCCTCTGGAAACACCATATATTTT CASSLAGASGNTIYF
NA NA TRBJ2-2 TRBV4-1 TGCGCCAGCAGCCAAGTTAGGGGCACCGGGGAGCTGTTTTTT CASSQVRGTGELFF
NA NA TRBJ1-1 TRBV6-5 TGTGCCAGCAGTTACTCAGAGATGAACACTGAAGCTTTCTTT CASSYSEMNTEAFF
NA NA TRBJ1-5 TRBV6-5 TGTGCCAGCAGTTACAACTCAGGTAGCAATCAGCCCCAGCATTTT CASSYNSGSNQPQHF
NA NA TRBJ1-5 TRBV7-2 TGTGCCAGCAGCTTAGGAGGTACGGGTGCTCGGCAGCCCCAGCATTTT CASSLGGTGARQPQHF
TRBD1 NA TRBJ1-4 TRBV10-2 TGCGCCAGCAGCCTTACAGGGGACGTTAATGAAAAACTGTTTTTT CASSLTGDVNEKLFF
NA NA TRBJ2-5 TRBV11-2 TGTGCCAGCAGCCCCACCATAGCCCAAGAGACCCAGTACTTC CASSPTIAQETQYF
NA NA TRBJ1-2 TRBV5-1 TGCGCCAGCTCTACTAGCTTGAACTATGGCTACACCTTC CASSTSLNYGYTF
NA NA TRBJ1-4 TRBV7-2 TGTGCCAGCAGCTTAGGGTCGGGCGGGGGAGAAAAACTGTTTTTT CASSLGSGGGEKLFF
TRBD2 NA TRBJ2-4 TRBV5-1 TGCGCCAGCAGCTTCCTCCCGACTAGCGGGGGGGCAGGGGCCAAAAACATTCAGTACTTC CASSFLPTSGGAGAKNIQYF
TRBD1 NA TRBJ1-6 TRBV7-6 TGTGCCAGCAGCTTAGCCCAACAGGGGGCGGTCGCCGATTCACCCCTCCACTTT CASSLAQQGAVADSPLHF
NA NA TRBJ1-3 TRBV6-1 TGTGCCAGCAGTGATCGGGTTCTCACCTCTGGAAACACCATATATTTT CASSDRVLTSGNTIYF
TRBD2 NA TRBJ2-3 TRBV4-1 TGCGCCAGCAGCCAAGATTACGCGGGGGGGCCTTTAGATACGCAGTATTTT CASSQDYAGGPLDTQYF
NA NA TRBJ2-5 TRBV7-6 TGTGCCAGCAGCCCATCGCGGGTGGGAGAGACCCAGTACTTC CASSPSRVGETQYF
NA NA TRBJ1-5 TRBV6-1 TGTGCCAGCAGTGAGAAGGGGTCCAGCAATCAGCCCCAGCATTTT CASSEKGSSNQPQHF
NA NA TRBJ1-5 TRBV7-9 TGTGCCAGCAGTACAGGGAATCAGCCCCAGCATTTT CASSTGNQPQHF
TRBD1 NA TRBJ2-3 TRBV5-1 TGCGCCAGCAGCTTGGCGACAGGGACCAATACAGGAGATACGCAGTATTTT CASSLATGTNTGDTQYF
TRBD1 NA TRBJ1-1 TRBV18 TGTGCCAGCTCACCGGGACAGCCTCACACTGAAGCTTTCTTT CASSPGQPHTEAFF
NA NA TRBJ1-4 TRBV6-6 TGTGCCAGCAGTTACGTGGGGCAACTGAATGAAAAACTGTTTTTT CASSYVGQLNEKLFF
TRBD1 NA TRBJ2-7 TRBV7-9 TGTGCCAGCAGCTCCTTTCGACAGGGGGCCTACGAGCAGTACTTC CASSSFRQGAYEQYF
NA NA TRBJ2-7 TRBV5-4 TGTGCCAGCAGCCCTGGGTCTATTCCTAGCTACGAGCAGTACTTC CASSPGSIPSYEQYF
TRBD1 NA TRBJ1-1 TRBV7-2 TGTGCCAGCAGCCCTACAGGGGCTGGGGACACTGAAGCTTTCTTT CASSPTGAGDTEAFF
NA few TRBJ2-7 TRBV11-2 TGTGCCAGCAGCTTAGGTCTAAACGGAGCCTACGAGCAGTACTTC CASSLGLNGAYEQYF
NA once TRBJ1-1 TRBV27 TGTGCCAGCAGGGACTCCGAGGCTGTGGAGGCTTTCTTT CASRDSEAVEAFF
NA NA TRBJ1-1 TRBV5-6 TGTGCCAGCAGCTGGACATCCTCGTACACTGAAGCTTTCTTT CASSWTSSYTEAFF
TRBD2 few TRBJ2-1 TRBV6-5 TGTGCCAGCAGTTACGGGACGGGGGGGCAAAATGAGCAGTTCTTC CASSYGTGGQNEQFF
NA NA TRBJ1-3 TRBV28 TGTGCCAGCGGTTGGGGGGCTGGAAACACCATATATTTT CASGWGAGNTIYF
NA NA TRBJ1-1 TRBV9 TGTGCCAGCAGCGTAGGTGAGGGAGGGACTGAAGCTTTCTTT CASSVGEGGTEAFF
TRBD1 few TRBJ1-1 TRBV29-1 TGCAGCGTTTCCGACAGGGACACTGAAGCTTTCTTT CSVSDRDTEAFF
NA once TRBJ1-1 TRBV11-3 TGTGCCAGCAGCCCAGGCATGAACACTGAAGCTTTCTTT CASSPGMNTEAFF
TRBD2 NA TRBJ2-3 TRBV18 TGTGCCAGCTCTCAGCGGACTAGCGGGGCGGTAGGTACGCAGTATTTT CASSQRTSGAVGTQYF
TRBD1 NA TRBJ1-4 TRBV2 TGTGCCAGCAGTCCCCAGACAGGGGGCAATGAAAAACTGTTTTTT CASSPQTGGNEKLFF
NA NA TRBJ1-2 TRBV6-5 TGTGCCAGCAGTTACTCCGCAGGGACTAACTATGGCTACACCTTC CASSYSAGTNYGYTF
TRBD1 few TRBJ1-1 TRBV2 TGTGCCAGCACCGGGGACAGGGTCATCACTGAAGCTTTCTTT CASTGDRVITEAFF
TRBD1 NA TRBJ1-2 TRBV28 TGTGCCAGCAGCGGGGACAGGGGACCGTTGGGGTATGGCTACACCTTC CASSGDRGPLGYGYTF